This entry describes one TCR beta chain. A CD45RA+ naive subset and a CD45RA-negative memory subset were split from CD4+ cells. This specimen comes from a study of shared clonotypes between healthy human individuals. The overall study: Per-donor plates numbered three CD4 naive, three CD4 memory, two CD8 naive and one CD8 memory.

The CDR3 length is 12 residues. Between the trimmed V and J ends, which lost 6 bases and 0 bases, there was a span of 3 bases. In germline, CDR1 is MNHNS, CDR2 SASEGT. Original processing methods: Junction-only sequences without quality scores came from ImmunoSEQ, so filtering differed. This table comes from immunoSEQ multiplex PCR, and its TCRdb copy is limited to in-frame clones, with some not included. V, J and clone size were drawn from that table, and D and trimming were deduced from the DNA. Of around 510,000 clones listed, around 96% are singletons. The chain couples TRBV6-1 to TRBJ1-5; D gene uncertain. Sequenced input: naive CD4+ T cells sorted from blood. Subset reported: CD45RA+ positively selected. The TCR originated in a woman between 25 and 40 years old in good health. As DNA, the CDR3 is TGTGCCAGCAGAAGTAGCAATCAGCCCCAGCATTTT. It encodes CASRSSNQPQHF.